This paragraph reports one TCR beta chain. Per the germline V gene, CDR1 is SGHRS and CDR2 is YFSETQ. The CDR3 spans 15 residues. Losses at the gene ends were 4 bases for V and 8 bases for J; bases not matched to a gene: 11. Assignment of participants to cohorts was predicated upon participant-reported clinical history. These data are taken from a study of blood T cell repertoires in COVID-19. Study-wide context: COVID-19 samples, acute and convalescent, were from the United States, Italy and Spain. PBMCs, B-cell-depleted T cells, or T cells were the source of the cDNA or gDNA that made up the material.

Methods used by the authors: Reference gene primer amplification gave estimated nucleated cell counts. Data came from immunoSEQ multiplex PCR; TCRdb stores just in-frame clones and leaves some out. From that table come the V and J calls and clone size; the DNA was used to work out D and trimming. Of 200,000 to 250,000 clones in the sample, 70% to 90% are singletons; the top ten hold 3% to 4.5%. The sequenced material came from PBMCs or T cells enriched from blood (not recorded which). J is TRBJ1-2 and V is TRBV5-1; TRBD1 aligns across 10 bases. The TCR comes from a woman aged 40 to 49 with acute COVID-19. The CDR3 nucleotides are TGCGCCAGCAGCGGAACCGGGACAGGGGTAATCGGCTACACCTTC. Translation: CASSGTGTGVIGYTF. The full variable domain, its missing parts supplied by reference TRBV5-1 and TRBJ1-2, is KAGVTQTPRYLIKTRGQQVTLSCSPISGHRSVSWYQQTPGQGLQFLFEYFSETQRNKGNFPGRFSGRQFSNSRSEMNVSTLELGDSALYLCASSGTGTGVIGYTFGSGTRLTVV.